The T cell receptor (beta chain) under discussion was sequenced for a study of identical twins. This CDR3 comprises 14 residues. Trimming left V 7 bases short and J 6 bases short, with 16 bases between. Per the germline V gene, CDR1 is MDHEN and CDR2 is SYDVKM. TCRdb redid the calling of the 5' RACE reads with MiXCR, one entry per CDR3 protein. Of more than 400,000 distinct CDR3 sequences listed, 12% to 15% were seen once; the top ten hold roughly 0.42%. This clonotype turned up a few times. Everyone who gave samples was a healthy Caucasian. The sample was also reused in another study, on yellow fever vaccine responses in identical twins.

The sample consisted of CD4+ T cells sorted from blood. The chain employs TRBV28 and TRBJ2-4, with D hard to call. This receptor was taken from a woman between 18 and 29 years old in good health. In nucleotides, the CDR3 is TGTGCCAGCACCCCCGGAGTGTTTGGAAACATTCAGTACTTC. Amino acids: CASTPGVFGNIQYF.